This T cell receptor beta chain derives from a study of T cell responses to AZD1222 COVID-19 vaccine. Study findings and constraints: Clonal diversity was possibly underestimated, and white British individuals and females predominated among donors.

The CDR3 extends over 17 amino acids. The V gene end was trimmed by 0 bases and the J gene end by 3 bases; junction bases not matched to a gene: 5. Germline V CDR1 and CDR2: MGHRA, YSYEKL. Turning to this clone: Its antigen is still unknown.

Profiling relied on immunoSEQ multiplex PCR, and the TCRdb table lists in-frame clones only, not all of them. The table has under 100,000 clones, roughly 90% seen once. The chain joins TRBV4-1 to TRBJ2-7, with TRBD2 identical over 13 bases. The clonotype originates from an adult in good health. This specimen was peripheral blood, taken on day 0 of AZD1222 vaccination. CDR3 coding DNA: TGCGCCAGCAGCCAAGAGCTGACTAGCGGGGGGCTCTACGAGCAGTACTTC. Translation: CASSQELTSGGLYEQYF.